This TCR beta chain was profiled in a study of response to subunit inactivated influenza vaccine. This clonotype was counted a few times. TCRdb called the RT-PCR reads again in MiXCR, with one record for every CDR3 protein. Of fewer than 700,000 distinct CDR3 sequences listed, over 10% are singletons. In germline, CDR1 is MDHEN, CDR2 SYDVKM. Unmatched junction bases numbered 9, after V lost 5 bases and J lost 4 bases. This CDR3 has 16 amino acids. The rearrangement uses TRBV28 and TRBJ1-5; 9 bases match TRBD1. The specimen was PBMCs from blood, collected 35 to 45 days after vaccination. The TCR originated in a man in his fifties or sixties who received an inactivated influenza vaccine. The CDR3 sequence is CASSPTQGASNQPQHF. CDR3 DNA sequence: TGTGCCAGCAGTCCGACACAGGGGGCTTCAAATCAGCCCCAGCATTTT.